The 20 T cell receptor beta chains presented below share a single source sample, sequenced in a study of Ad26.COV2.S vaccination and SARS-CoV-2 variants. Sequenced by immunoSEQ multiplex PCR; TCRdb stores in-frame clones only, minus some. The table has about 680,000 clones, 70% to 90% seen once; the top ten hold about 1.5%. This sample's treatment: over 15 received Ad26.COV2.S at low or high dose, single or two shots; five or six received placebo; per-sample allocation not given. Collection of samples fell on day 63 after the first vaccine or placebo injection. Sequenced material: peripheral blood, taken in a trial of Ad26.COV2.S vaccine versus placebo. The receptors were sampled from a person aged 18-60 years who received the Ad26.COV2.S COVID-19 vaccine or a placebo.

The V call is TRBV10-2, the J call TRBJ1-1; no reliable D call. CDR3 length: 12 residues. The ends were cut back, 5 bases at V and 1 base at J, with 5 bases in the middle. Per germline, CDR1 WSHSY and CDR2 SAAADI. Here the CDR3 DNA reads TGCGCCAGCAGTCAGAGGAACACTGAAGCTTTCTTT. Amino acid sequence: CASSQRNTEAFF.

The chain combines TRBV18 with TRBJ2-7, with TRBD1 identical over 7 bases. The germline CDR1 and CDR2 sequences are KGHSH and LQKENI. This CDR3 has 13 amino acids. V shed 3 bases and J 7 bases; nucleotides not matched to a gene: 6. CDR3: CASSPDRVWEQYF. In nucleotides, the CDR3 is TGTGCCAGCTCACCCGACAGGGTGTGGGAGCAGTACTTC. Full variable domain (remainder filled in from reference TRBV18 and TRBJ2-7): NAGVMQNPRHLVRRRGQEARLRCSPMKGHSHVYWYRQLPEEGLKFMVYLQKENIIDESGMPKERFSAEFPKEGPSILRIQQVVRGDSAAYFCASSPDRVWEQYFGPGTRLTVT.

This clone was seen just once. Without the conserved terminal phenylalanine or tryptophan, this CDR3 likely stems from a read error. No DNA is shown, since the ends of the CDR3 on it are uncertain; the CDR3 is the one TCRdb lists. This chain links TRBV6-4 with TRBJ1-1. CDR1 MRHNA and CDR2 SNTAGT come from the germline V gene. The CDR3 length is 8 residues, termini included. CDR3 sequence reads: CASTPGPL.

V usage is TRBV14 and J usage is TRBJ2-7; D is possibly TRBD1 (6 bases). This CDR3 spans 16 amino acids. V was shortened by 1 base and J by 0 bases, with 13 bases between the two germline ends. The V gene's germline CDR1 is SGHDN and CDR2 FVKESK. The CDR3 DNA reads TGTGCCAGCAGCCAAGTGGCAGGGGTTAGCTCCTACGAGCAGTACTTC. Translation gives CASSQVAGVSSYEQYF.

This rearrangement joins TRBV19 to TRBJ2-7; D is undetermined. The CDR3 loop spans 10 amino acids. V dropped 5 bases and J dropped 6 bases, with 5 bases sitting between them. Looked up from germline, CDR1 is LNHDA and CDR2 is SQIVND (reference sequence). The CDR3 sequence: CASSFSEQYF. Here the CDR3 DNA reads TGTGCCAGTAGTTTCAGCGAGCAGTACTTC.

The chain uses TRBV7-2 and TRBJ1-2; a possible D gene is TRBD1 (5 bases). Germline V gene data show CDR1 as SGHTA and CDR2 as FQGNSA. Trimming took off 5 bases at V and 5 bases at J, with 12 bases between the two ends. This CDR3 is built from 13 residues. The CDR3 sequence: CASSPDSPYGYTF. In DNA, the CDR3 is TGTGCCAGCAGCCCTGACAGTCCATATGGCTACACCTTC.

CDR3 DNA sequence: TGTGCCAGCAGCCTCAAGGGATTTCACACAGATACGCAGTATTTT. Amino acids: CASSLKGFHTDTQYF. This chain links TRBV3-1 (or the pseudogene TRBV3-2) with TRBJ2-3; D remains unclear. CDR3 length: 15 residues. CDR1 is LGHDT, CDR2 YNNKEL, per germline (reference sequence). V gave up 4 bases and J gave up 2 bases, with 13 bases separating them.

This clone has just a few counts. The V call is TRBV5-1, the J call TRBJ1-4; 9 bases are shared with TRBD1. With V trimmed by 4 bases and J by 4 bases, 8 bases remained unmatched. Germline V gene data show CDR1 as SGHRS and CDR2 as YFSETQ. The CDR3 has 16 residues. This CDR3 reads CASSPDPGQGNEKLFF. CDR3 DNA sequence: TGCGCCAGCAGCCCTGACCCGGGACAGGGTAATGAAAAACTGTTTTTT.

CDR3 in DNA: TGTGCCAGCAGCTTAATCGGACCCCAGAACACTGAAGCTTTCTTT. This translates into CASSLIGPQNTEAFF. The J gene is TRBJ1-1, the V gene TRBV7-9; no clear D gene. CDR1 SEHNR and CDR2 FQNEAQ come from the germline V gene (reference sequence). The length of the CDR3 is 15 residues. Trimming took off 2 bases at V and 1 base at J, with 11 bases between the two ends.

This clone was picked up a small number of times. This rearrangement joins TRBV7-9 to TRBJ2-7; TRBD2 matches at 11 bases. Trimming removed 5 bases from V and 3 bases from J; junction bases left unmatched: 3. CDR3 size: 14 residues. CDR1 and CDR2 from the germline V gene are SEHNR and FQNEAQ (reference sequence). The CDR3 is CASSRLAGYYEQYF. CDR3 nucleotides: TGTGCCAGCAGCCGACTAGCGGGATACTACGAGCAGTACTTC.

The chain employs TRBV5-1 and TRBJ2-2; TRBD1 is a possible D gene (7 bases). Per germline, CDR1 SGHRS and CDR2 YFSETQ. Trimming took 4 bases from V and 4 from J, leaving 14 bases between them. This CDR3 has 15 residues. This CDR3 reads CASSGGTAGTGELFF. The DNA of the CDR3 is TGCGCCAGCAGCGGCGGGACAGCCGGCACCGGGGAGCTGTTTTTT.

The rearrangement links TRBV18 to TRBJ1-2; tentatively, D is TRBD1 (6 bases). The V end lost 2 bases, the J end lost 4 bases, and 11 bases lay between the germline ends. From germline, CDR1 is KGHSH and CDR2 LQKENI. The CDR3 extends over 14 amino acids. The CDR3 coding sequence is TGTGCCAGCTCACCAGGCAGGGGCGGCTATGGCTACACCTTC. Translating gives CASSPGRGGYGYTF.

The chain couples TRBV7-9 to TRBJ1-3; weak D call: TRBD1 (6 bases). Trimming stripped 5 bases from V and 0 bases from J, with 23 bases between. In germline, CDR1 is SEHNR, CDR2 FQNEAQ (reference sequence). The CDR3 runs to 19 residues. The CDR3 region is CASSGGGGGDTFSGNTIYF. The DNA for the CDR3 is TGTGCCAGCAGCGGAGGGGGGGGCGGGGACACTTTCTCTGGAAACACCATATATTTT.

The rearrangement links TRBV5-1 to TRBJ1-2; 7 bases map to TRBD1. V trimming: 0 bases; J trimming: 8 bases; junction bases outside the gene matches: 10. Germline assignment: CDR1 SGHRS and CDR2 YFSETQ. The CDR3 spans 15 residues. The CDR3 sequence is CASSLDDRVGVGYTF. The CDR3 DNA sequence: TGCGCCAGCAGCTTGGACGACAGGGTAGGGGTGGGCTACACCTTC. Variable domain in full (rest from reference TRBV5-1 and TRBJ1-2): KAGVTQTPRYLIKTRGQQVTLSCSPISGHRSVSWYQQTPGQGLQFLFEYFSETQRNKGNFPGRFSGRQFSNSRSEMNVSTLELGDSALYLCASSLDDRVGVGYTFGSGTRLTVV.

V is TRBV18 and J is TRBJ2-5; no clear D. Per germline, CDR1 KGHSH and CDR2 LQKENI. The CDR3 sequence is 13 residues long. The V end lost 2 bases, the J end lost 5 bases, and 9 bases lay between the germline ends. The CDR3 DNA is TGTGCCAGCTCACCAGTGACTGGGGAGACCCAGTACTTC. Translated: CASSPVTGETQYF.

V is TRBV27 and J is TRBJ1-2; 10 nucleotides line up with TRBD1. With V trimmed by 3 bases and J by 7 bases, 8 bases remained unmatched. The germline V gene encodes CDR1 MNHEY and CDR2 SMNVEV (reference sequence). CDR3 length equals 15 residues. The DNA of the CDR3 is TGTGCCAGCAGTTTTACGACAGGGGGCGTCGGTGGCTACACCTTC. Translation gives CASSFTTGGVGGYTF.

As to this clone: At the DNA level, this CDR3 is encoded by other sequences in the same sample as well. The rearrangement links TRBV18 to TRBJ2-7; the D gene is possibly TRBD1 (5 bases). The CDR3 totals 14 residues. Trimming pared 6 bases from V and 1 base from J, leaving 13 bases between. CDR1 is KGHSH and CDR2 is LQKENI in the germline V gene. CDR3 loop: CASSPQGSSYEQYF. The CDR3 DNA follows: TGTGCCAGCTCTCCTCAGGGTTCTTCCTACGAGCAGTACTTC.

The chain has TRBV5-4 and TRBJ1-5; 7 bases fit TRBD1. Looked up from germline, CDR1 is SGHNT and CDR2 is YYREEE (reference sequence). This CDR3 comprises 15 residues. V dropped 4 bases and J dropped 3; count of bases not matched to a gene: 7. This chain's CDR3 is CASSSGGQYNQPQHF. The CDR3 region has the DNA TGTGCCAGCAGCAGTGGGGGACAGTACAATCAGCCCCAGCATTTT.

The chain carries TRBV7-9 and TRBJ2-2; D is unresolved. Trimming took off 0 bases at V and 3 bases at J, with 11 bases between the two ends. The CDR3 has 16 residues. CDR1 is SEHNR, CDR2 FQNEAQ, per germline (reference sequence). For the CDR3, the DNA is TGTGCCAGCAGCTTAGCTGGTCCTCCGGACACCGGGGAGCTGTTTTTT. Translated: CASSLAGPPDTGELFF.

This clone came up once. Germline and junction disagree at one end, which may indicate a read error. The DNA of the CDR3 is TGTGCCAGCACTTTAGGACTCTCCTACGAGCAGTACTTC. This sequence encodes CASTLGLSYEQYF. The chain has TRBV12-3 or TRBV12-4 and TRBJ2-7; possibly TRBD2 for D (5 bases). The CDR3 loop spans 13 amino acids.